The clone carrying this T cell receptor beta chain showed up just a few times. What it recognizes is unknown. The data are from a study of beta chain features in type 1 diabetes. Study-level points and caveats: An over-representation of cells with high TCR expression could result from cDNA sequencing. TCRB CDR3s from Type 1 diabetes patients were moderately but significantly shorter in all four CD4+ subsets.

The CDR3 spans 16 residues. Germline CDR1 is MDHEN and CDR2 is SYDVKM. Germline trimming cut 4 bases from V and 0 bases from J; bases unmatched to any gene: 2. Expressed TCRB transcripts were sequenced after all isolated RNA was converted to cDNA. Profiled with immunoSEQ multiplex PCR; TCRdb holds only in-frame clones, not every one. Here the sample spans over 150,000 clones, around 10% being singletons. V usage is TRBV28 and J usage is TRBJ2-1, with 11 bases that match TRBD2. Sequences were obtained from central memory CD4+ T cells from blood. The sequence was obtained from a man in his thirties or forties with type 1 diabetes. The CDR3 here is CASSSGTSGSYNEQFF. In DNA, the CDR3 is TGTGCCAGCAGTTCCGGGACTAGCGGCTCCTACAATGAGCAGTTCTTC. Supplemented by reference TRBV28 and TRBJ2-1, the full variable domain reads DVKVTQSSRYLVKRTGEKVFLECVQDMDHENMFWYRQDPGLGLRLIYFSYDVKMKEKGDIPEGYSVSREKKERFSLILESASTNQTSMYLCASSSGTSGSYNEQFFGPGTRLTVL.